The rows below give T cell receptor beta chains drawn from one sample of a study of shared clonotypes between healthy human individuals. Sequencing used immunoSEQ multiplex PCR; TCRdb keeps in-frame clones, though not all of them. The sample shows about 2,200,000 clones, 85% to 95% of them seen only once. The sequenced sample was naive CD8+ T cells from PBMCs. Source of these receptors: a man between 18 and 29 years old in good health. Some clones in this sample may be carry-over from other donors' samples. CDR3s include the opening cysteine and the closing phenylalanine or tryptophan. A D gene is named only where the DNA matches it firmly. Size tells how often a clone was seen (once, few, many) or the class of an expanded clone, and some rows leave it out.

j_call d_call clone_size v_call cdr3_nt cdr3_aa
TRBJ2-2 TRBD1 . TRBV27 TGTGCCAGCAGTTTTTTCCCGCAGGGGGCATCCGGGGAGCTGTTTTTT CASSFFPQGASGELFF
TRBJ1-5 . once TRBV5-6 TGTGCCAGCAGCGATTGGGGGGGCGTAGATAGCAATCAGCCCCAGCATTTT CASSDWGGVDSNQPQHF
TRBJ1-1 . . TRBV28 TGTGCCAGCAGTTTATTTTCCAACACTGAAGCTTTCTTT CASSLFSNTEAFF
TRBJ1-2 . . TRBV7-9 TGTGCCAGCAGCTTTGAGGGAGAGGGCTATGGCTACACCTTC CASSFEGEGYGYTF
TRBJ2-3 . . TRBV9 TGTGCCAGCAGCGTAGCCGGGGGCGGAGGGCGTACGCAGTATTTT CASSVAGGGGRTQYF
TRBJ2-7 TRBD2 . TRBV7-2 TGTGCCAGCAGCCACCTGGGACTAGCGGGAGTTCTGTACTTC CASSHLGLAGVLYF
TRBJ2-4 . . TRBV9 TGTGCCAGCAGCCCGCGGACAGTAGCCAAAAACATTCAGTACTTC CASSPRTVAKNIQYF
TRBJ1-5 TRBD1 once TRBV6-1 TGTGCCAGCATTCCGGACAGGGTGGTAGATCAGCCCCAGCATTTT CASIPDRVVDQPQHF
TRBJ2-3 TRBD1 . TRBV5-1 TGCGCCAGCAGCTTAGAAGACAGGGATACAGATACGCAGTATTTT CASSLEDRDTDTQYF
TRBJ2-5 TRBD2 once TRBV10-2 TGCGCCAGCAGTGAGAGACTAGCGGGCCTCCAAGAGACCCAGTACTTC CASSERLAGLQETQYF
TRBJ2-7 TRBD1 . TRBV28 TGTGCCAGCAGCACCGGGACAGGGGGCGACGAGCAGTACTTC CASSTGTGGDEQYF
TRBJ2-1 TRBD2 . TRBV28 TGTGCCAGCAGGTCCCCGGGACTACTGTTTGTGAATGAGCAGTTCTTC CASRSPGLLFVNEQFF
TRBJ2-5 . . TRBV6-6 TGTGCCAGCGCTTGGAGTCTGGGGGAAGAGACCCAGTACTTC CASAWSLGEETQYF
TRBJ2-1 . . TRBV5-6 TGTGCCAGCAGCTTGGTTGGAGATGAGCAGTTCTTC CASSLVGDEQFF
TRBJ2-7 . . TRBV11-2 TGTGCCAGCAGCGGACGGACCTACGAGCAGTACTTC CASSGRTYEQYF
TRBJ1-2 TRBD1 . TRBV19 TGTGCCAGTAGCCCGACTACTAAACAGGGGGCTATACAGGGCTACACCTTC CASSPTTKQGAIQGYTF
TRBJ2-7 . . TRBV28 TGTGCCAGCGCAGGCAGGAACGATTACGAGCAGTACTTC CASAGRNDYEQYF
TRBJ2-7 . . TRBV19 TGTGCCAGTAGTATAAAGGCCGGGTACGAGCAGTACTTC CASSIKAGYEQYF
TRBJ1-3 . . TRBV7-6 TGTGCCAGCAGCCCTAAACAGACGATCTCTGGAAACACCATATATTTT CASSPKQTISGNTIYF
TRBJ2-3 . . TRBV12-5 TGTGCTAGTGGCGAAAACGTCGGTGGGGTTGGCGCAGATACGCAGTATTTT CASGENVGGVGADTQYF
TRBJ2-2 TRBD1 . TRBV10-3 TGTGCCACGGGACAGGAACTGAAACCCGGGGAGCTGTTTTTT CATGQELKPGELFF
TRBJ2-7 TRBD1 . TRBV2 TGTGCCAGCAGTGAAGAGACAGGGGGCATCTACGAGCAGTACTTC CASSEETGGIYEQYF
TRBJ2-2 . . TRBV10-3 TGTGCCATCAGTGAGGTAGCACTCGAGCTGTTTTTT CAISEVALELFF
TRBJ2-7 . . TRBV7-6 TGTGCCAGCAGTTCGGGGCCGGGACACGCACCCTACGAGCAGTACTTC CASSSGPGHAPYEQYF
TRBJ2-1 TRBD2 . TRBV7-2 TGTGCCAGCAGCTTAGTCGTAGCGGGAAACAATGAGCAGTTCTTC CASSLVVAGNNEQFF
TRBJ2-5 . once TRBV18 TGTGCCAGCTCACTCGACAGGCAAGAGACCCAGTACTTC CASSLDRQETQYF
TRBJ2-7 . . TRBV7-9 TGTGCCAGCAGCCCTCCCCATGGACGGGATTACGATGGGCAGTACTTC CASSPPHGRDYDGQYF
TRBJ2-6 . . TRBV7-3 TGTGCCAGCAGCCCCGAGATATCAGGGGCCAACGTCCTGACTTTC CASSPEISGANVLTF
TRBJ2-5 . . TRBV28 TGTGCCAGCAGTCGGACAGCCCTGAGAGAGACCCAGTACTTC CASSRTALRETQYF
TRBJ2-2 . . TRBV28 TGTGCCAGCAGTTTACAGGGTGGCGGGGAGCTGTTTTTT CASSLQGGGELFF
TRBJ2-1 TRBD2 . TRBV19 TGTGCCAGTAGTCCTCAATTGGCCGGACTAGCGGTTAATGAGCAGTTCTTC CASSPQLAGLAVNEQFF
TRBJ2-1 . . TRBV19 TGTGCCAGTAGTTGGGGCGGTGTGACAGCACCTCACAATGAGCAGTTCTTC CASSWGGVTAPHNEQFF
TRBJ1-2 . few TRBV6-1 TGTGCCAGCAGTGAACCGGGCCTTCCCTATGGCTACACCTTC CASSEPGLPYGYTF
TRBJ2-1 TRBD1 . TRBV10-3 TGTGCCACCAAGGGATTGGACAGGCCGAGGGAAGATGAGCAGTTCTTC CATKGLDRPREDEQFF
TRBJ2-2 . . TRBV6-1 TGTGCCAGCAGCGGGGATAGGCACAACACCGGGGAGCTGTTTTTT CASSGDRHNTGELFF
TRBJ2-3 TRBD1 once TRBV27 TGTGCCAGCAGTTGGACAGGGGGCGTAGATACGCAGTATTTT CASSWTGGVDTQYF
TRBJ2-1 . . TRBV27 TGTGCCAGCCAAACCTTCAATGAGCAGTTCTTC CASQTFNEQFF
TRBJ1-2 . . TRBV29-1 TGCAGCGGGATAAGAGGGGACTATGGCTACACCTTC CSGIRGDYGYTF
TRBJ2-6 . . TRBV6-5 TGTGCCAGCAGCCTTATTGCGTCCGGGGCCAACGTCCTGACTTTC CASSLIASGANVLTF
TRBJ2-2 . few TRBV7-2 TGTGCCAGCAGCCACCCGGGACCATCGAACACCGGGGAGCTGTTTTTT CASSHPGPSNTGELFF
TRBJ2-1 . . TRBV6-4 TGTGCCAGCAGTGACGGCCTGGTTCGGAGGGGCTACAATGAGCAGTTCTTC CASSDGLVRRGYNEQFF
TRBJ1-4 TRBD1 once TRBV28 TGTGCCAGCAGTGGGACAGGGCGGTCTAATGAAAAACTGTTTTTT CASSGTGRSNEKLFF
TRBJ1-5 TRBD1 . TRBV9 TGTGCCAGCAGCGCAGGGGGGAATCAGCCCCAGCATTTT CASSAGGNQPQHF
TRBJ2-6 . . TRBV11-2 TGTGCCAGCAGTACCGGGGTCTCTGGGGCCAACGTCCTGACTTTC CASSTGVSGANVLTF
TRBJ2-7 TRBD2 . TRBV30 TGTGCCTGGAGTGTCGGACTAGCGGGAGCATACGAGCAGTACTTC CAWSVGLAGAYEQYF
TRBJ2-7 . . TRBV5-6 TGTGCCAGCAGCTTGACATTTCAGGGCTACGAGCAGTACTTC CASSLTFQGYEQYF
TRBJ2-1 . . TRBV15 TGTGCCACCAGCACAGACTACTCCTACAATGAGCAGTTCTTC CATSTDYSYNEQFF
TRBJ2-1 TRBD2 . TRBV7-9 TGTGCCAGCAGCTCCCCGCGGGAGGGAATCTACAATGAGCAGTTCTTC CASSSPREGIYNEQFF
TRBJ2-7 TRBD2 . TRBV11-2 TGTGCCAGCAGCTTCGAGCGGGACCACGAGCAGTACTTC CASSFERDHEQYF
TRBJ1-2 . . TRBV25-1 TGTGCCAGCAGTGGGGGGGTGAGCTACACCTTC CASSGGVSYTF
TRBJ2-2 . . TRBV4-3 TGCGCCAGCAGCCAAGAGTCACTAACCGGGGAGCTGTTTTTT CASSQESLTGELFF
TRBJ1-1 . . TRBV29-1 TGCAGCGTCCCCCAACAGGAGGGAGACACTGAAGCTTTCTTT CSVPQQEGDTEAFF
TRBJ1-5 . . TRBV27 TGTGCCAGCAGTTTCCTCCGGGACTTTACGGATAGCAATCAGCCCCAGCATTTT CASSFLRDFTDSNQPQHF
TRBJ2-7 . . TRBV14 TGTGCCAGCAGCCTCCGCATCGGGCACGAGCAGTACTTC CASSLRIGHEQYF